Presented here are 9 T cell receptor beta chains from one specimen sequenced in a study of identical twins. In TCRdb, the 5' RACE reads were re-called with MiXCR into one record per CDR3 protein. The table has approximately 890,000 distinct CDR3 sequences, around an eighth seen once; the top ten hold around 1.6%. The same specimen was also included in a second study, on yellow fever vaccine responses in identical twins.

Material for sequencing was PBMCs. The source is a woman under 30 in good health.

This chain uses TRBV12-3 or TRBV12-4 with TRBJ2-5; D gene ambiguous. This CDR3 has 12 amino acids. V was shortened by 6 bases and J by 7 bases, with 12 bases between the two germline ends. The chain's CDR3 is CASSPDRATQYF. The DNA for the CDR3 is TGTGCCAGCAGCCCCGACCGGGCGACCCAGTACTTC.

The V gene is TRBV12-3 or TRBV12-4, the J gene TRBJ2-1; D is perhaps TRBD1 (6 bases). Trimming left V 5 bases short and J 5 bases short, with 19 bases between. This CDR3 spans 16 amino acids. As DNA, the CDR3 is TGTGCCAGCAGTCACGGGACACTACTAGTAGACAATGAGCAGTTCTTC. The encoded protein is CASSHGTLLVDNEQFF.

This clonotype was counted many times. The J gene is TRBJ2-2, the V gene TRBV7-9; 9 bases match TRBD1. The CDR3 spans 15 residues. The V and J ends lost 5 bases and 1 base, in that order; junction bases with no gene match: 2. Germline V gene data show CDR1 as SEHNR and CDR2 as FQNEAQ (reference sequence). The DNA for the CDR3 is TGTGCCAGCAGCCGGGGACAGGGGAACACCGGGGAGCTGTTTTTT. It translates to CASSRGQGNTGELFF.

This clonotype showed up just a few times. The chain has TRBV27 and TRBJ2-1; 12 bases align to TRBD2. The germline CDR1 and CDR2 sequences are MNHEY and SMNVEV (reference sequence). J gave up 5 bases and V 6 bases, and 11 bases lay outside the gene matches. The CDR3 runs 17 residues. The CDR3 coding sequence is TGTGCCAGCAGACCGCACGGGACTAGCGGGTTCCACAATGAGCAGTTCTTC. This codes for CASRPHGTSGFHNEQFF.

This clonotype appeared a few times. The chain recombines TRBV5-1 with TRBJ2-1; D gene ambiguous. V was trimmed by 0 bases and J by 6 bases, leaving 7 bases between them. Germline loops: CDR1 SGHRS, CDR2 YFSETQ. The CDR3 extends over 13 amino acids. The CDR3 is CASSLGRANEQFF. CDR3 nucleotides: TGCGCCAGCAGCTTGGGAAGGGCCAATGAGCAGTTCTTC.

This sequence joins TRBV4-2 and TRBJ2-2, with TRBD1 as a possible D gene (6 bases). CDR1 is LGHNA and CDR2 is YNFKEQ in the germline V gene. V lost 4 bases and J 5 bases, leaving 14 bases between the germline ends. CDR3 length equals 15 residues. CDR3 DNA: TGTGCCAGCAGCCCGGGGACAACTGATACCGGGGAGCTGTTTTTT. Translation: CASSPGTTDTGELFF.

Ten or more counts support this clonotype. CDR3 sequence: CASSQAPGLAGEYEQFF. The CDR3 DNA reads as TGCGCCAGCAGCCAAGCCCCGGGACTAGCGGGAGAATATGAGCAGTTCTTC. The V gene is TRBV4-1, the J gene TRBJ2-1, with TRBD2 matching 14 bases. The ends lost 1 base at V and 8 bases at J; junction bases unmatched: 7. This CDR3 spans 17 amino acids. CDR1 is MGHRA, CDR2 YSYEKL, per germline.

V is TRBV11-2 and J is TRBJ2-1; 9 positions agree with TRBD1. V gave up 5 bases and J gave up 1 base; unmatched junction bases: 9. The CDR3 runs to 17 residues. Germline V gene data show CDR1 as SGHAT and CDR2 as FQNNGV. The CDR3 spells CASSPRLGTGSYNEQFF. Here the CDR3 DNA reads TGTGCCAGCAGCCCCCGGCTGGGGACAGGGTCCTACAATGAGCAGTTCTTC.

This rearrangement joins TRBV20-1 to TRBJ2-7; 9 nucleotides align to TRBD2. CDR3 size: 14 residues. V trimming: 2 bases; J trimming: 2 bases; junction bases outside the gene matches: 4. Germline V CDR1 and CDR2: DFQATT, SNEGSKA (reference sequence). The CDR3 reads CSARSLAGPYEQYV. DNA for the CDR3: TGCAGTGCTAGATCGCTAGCGGGGCCCTACGAGCAGTACGTC.